This entry features one T cell receptor (beta chain) sequence. Methods used by the authors: Amplified reference gene primers provided the basis for estimating nucleated cell counts. TCRdb keeps only in-frame clones here, not all; method: immunoSEQ multiplex PCR. The V and J calls and clone size were taken over from that table, and D and trimming were inferred from the DNA. This sample has about 45,000 clones, with approximately 90% found just once. CDR1 and CDR2 (germline): SQVTM, ANQGSEA. The CDR3 runs 15 residues. V lost 5 bases to trimming and J lost 1 base; unmatched junction nucleotides: 6. The sample originates from a study of blood T cell repertoires in COVID-19. Across the whole study: Nucleic acid was either cDNA or gDNA, and it came from T cells, B-cell-depleted T cells, or PBMCs.

The receptor's source is a human donor in a cohort sampled during active COVID-19. The specimen was peripheral blood. This chain uses TRBV29-1 with TRBJ2-2; TRBD1 agrees at 8 bases. Written as DNA, the CDR3 is TGCAGCGTTAGATTAGGGACAGGGAACACCGGGGAGCTGTTTTTT. It is translated as CSVRLGTGNTGELFF.